This TCR beta chain was sequenced for a study of T cell changes during pregnancy in multiple sclerosis. Profiling relied on immunoSEQ multiplex PCR, and the TCRdb table lists in-frame clones only, not all of them. This sample has about 50,000 clones, with nearly 95% found just once. This clonotype was obtained from a female donor with multiple sclerosis, enrolled in a pregnancy study. Sequences were derived from CD4+ T cells from peripheral blood mononuclear cells, sampled in the second trimester of pregnancy.

The CDR3 loop reads CASSLVGQQETQYF. DNA for the CDR3: TGCGCCAGCAGCTTGGTGGGACAGCAAGAGACCCAGTACTTC. This rearrangement joins TRBV5-1 to TRBJ2-5; TRBD1 agrees at 7 bases. The V gene's germline CDR1 is SGHRS and CDR2 YFSETQ. With V trimmed by 0 bases and J by 2 bases, 1 base remained unmatched. This CDR3 comprises 14 residues.